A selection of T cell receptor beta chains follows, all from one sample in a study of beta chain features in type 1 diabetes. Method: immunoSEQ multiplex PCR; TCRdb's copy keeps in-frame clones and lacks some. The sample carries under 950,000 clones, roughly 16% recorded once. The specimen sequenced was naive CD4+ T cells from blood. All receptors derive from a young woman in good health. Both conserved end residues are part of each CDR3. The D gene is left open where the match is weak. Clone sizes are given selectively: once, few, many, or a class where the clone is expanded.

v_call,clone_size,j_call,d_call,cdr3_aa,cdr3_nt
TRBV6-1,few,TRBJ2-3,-,CASSEAEGTDTQYF,TGTGCCAGCAGTGAAGCGGAGGGAACAGATACGCAGTATTTT
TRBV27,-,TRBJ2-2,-,CASRTVNTGELFF,TGTGCCTCCCGGACCGTGAACACCGGGGAGCTGTTTTTT
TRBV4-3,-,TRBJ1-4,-,CASSQDSHYNEKLFF,TGCGCCAGCAGCCAAGATTCCCACTATAATGAAAAACTGTTTTTT
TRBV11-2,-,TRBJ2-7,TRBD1,CASSSSRDRLSYEQYF,TGTGCCAGCAGCTCCTCCCGGGACAGGTTGTCCTACGAGCAGTACTTC
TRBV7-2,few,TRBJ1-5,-,CASSYTRDQPQHF,TGTGCCAGCAGCTACACCAGGGATCAGCCCCAGCATTTT
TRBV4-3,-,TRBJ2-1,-,CASSRDRDRRGEQFF,TGCGCCAGCAGCCGGGACCGGGACCGGAGGGGTGAGCAGTTCTTC
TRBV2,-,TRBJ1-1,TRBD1,CASSVPGTGVTEAFF,TGTGCCAGCAGTGTTCCCGGGACAGGGGTGACTGAAGCTTTCTTT
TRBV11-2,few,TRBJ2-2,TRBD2,CASSQIMAGELTGELFF,TGTGCCAGCAGCCAAATAATGGCGGGAGAACTGACCGGGGAGCTGTTTTTT
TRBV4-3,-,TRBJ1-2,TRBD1,CASSQQDRGRVGYTF,TGCGCCAGCAGCCAACAGGACAGGGGACGGGTTGGCTACACCTTC
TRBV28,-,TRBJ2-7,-,CATKSGSTYEQYF,TGTGCCACCAAAAGCGGGTCGACCTACGAGCAGTACTTC
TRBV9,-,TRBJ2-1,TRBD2,CASSVGLAGRDEQFF,TGTGCCAGCAGCGTAGGACTAGCGGGGCGAGATGAGCAGTTCTTC
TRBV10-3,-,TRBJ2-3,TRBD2,CASAGTSTDTQYF,TGTGCCTCAGCGGGGACTAGCACAGATACGCAGTATTTT
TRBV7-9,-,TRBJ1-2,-,CASSSGDGSANYGYTF,TGTGCCAGCAGCTCCGGGGACGGATCAGCTAACTATGGCTACACCTTC
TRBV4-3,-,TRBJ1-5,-,CASSQDTGRPQHF,TGCGCCAGCAGCCAAGACACGGGGCGGCCCCAGCATTTT
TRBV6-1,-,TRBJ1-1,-,CASTLIPGGNTEAFF,TGTGCCAGCACACTTATCCCAGGCGGGAACACTGAAGCTTTCTTT
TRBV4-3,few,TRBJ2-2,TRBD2,CASSEGRGGTGELFF,TGCGCCAGCAGCGAAGGGAGGGGTGGAACCGGGGAGCTGTTTTTT
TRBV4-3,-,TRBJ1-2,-,CASSQDAVRQLRTRPYGYTF,TGCGCCAGCAGCCAAGACGCAGTTCGGCAGCTAAGAACCCGACCCTATGGCTACACCTTC
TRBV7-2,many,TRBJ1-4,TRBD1,CASSLTGGPEKLFF,TGTGCCAGCAGCCTGACAGGGGGTCCGGAAAAACTGTTTTTT
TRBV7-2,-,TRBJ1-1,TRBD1,CASSMTGALNTEAFF,TGTGCCAGCAGCATGACAGGGGCGCTTAACACTGAAGCTTTCTTT
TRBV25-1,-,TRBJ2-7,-,CASSADSEQYF,TGTGCCAGCAGTGCCGATAGCGAGCAGTACTTC
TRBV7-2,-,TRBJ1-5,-,CASSSRASLDPQHF,TGTGCCAGCAGCTCTCGGGCGTCGTTGGATCCCCAGCATTTT
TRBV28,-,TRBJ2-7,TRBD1,CASRIRDRGLEQYF,TGTGCCAGCAGGATCCGGGACAGGGGGCTGGAGCAGTACTTC
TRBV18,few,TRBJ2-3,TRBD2,CASSPPLAGGIDTQYF,TGTGCCAGCTCACCACCCCTAGCGGGAGGAATAGATACGCAGTATTTT
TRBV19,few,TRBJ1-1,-,CASSAPVNTEAFF,TGTGCCAGTAGTGCTCCGGTTAACACTGAAGCTTTCTTT
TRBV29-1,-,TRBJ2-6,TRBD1,CSVEGGAAGANVLTF,TGCAGCGTCGAAGGGGGCGCGGCTGGGGCCAACGTCCTGACTTTC
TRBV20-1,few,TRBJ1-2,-,CSASKGGGYTF,TGCAGTGCTAGTAAAGGCGGTGGCTACACCTTC
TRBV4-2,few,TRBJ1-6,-,CASSQDRTSSYNSPLHF,TGTGCCAGCAGCCAAGATAGGACGAGCTCCTATAATTCACCCCTCCACTTT